This is a list of T cell receptor beta chains from one sample in a study of T cell responses to AZD1222 COVID-19 vaccine. Measured with immunoSEQ multiplex PCR; TCRdb has only the in-frame clones, and not every one. The sample records 140,000 to 150,000 clones, over 80% being singletons. This material consisted of peripheral blood, taken 28 days after the second AZD1222 dose. The receptors here all came from an adult who received the AZD1222 COVID-19 vaccine. CDR3s include the opening cysteine and the closing phenylalanine or tryptophan.

TRBV7-2,TRBJ2-7,CASSLVGSPSSYEQYF
TRBV11-3,TRBJ1-1,CASSFPGPLNTEAFF
TRBV2,TRBJ2-1,CARFSGGAMPEQFF
TRBV19,TRBJ2-3,CASSIGAGTDTQYF
TRBV18,TRBJ2-1,CASSPGLAGDEQFF
TRBV6-5,TRBJ2-5,CASSLGRGTQYF
TRBV6-5,TRBJ2-7,CASSYSGQGAWDEQYF
TRBV30,TRBJ1-2,CAWRVRGYGYTF
TRBV18,TRBJ2-7,CASSLLPLAGGGEQYF
TRBV18,TRBJ1-4,CASSPISGTAATNEKLFF